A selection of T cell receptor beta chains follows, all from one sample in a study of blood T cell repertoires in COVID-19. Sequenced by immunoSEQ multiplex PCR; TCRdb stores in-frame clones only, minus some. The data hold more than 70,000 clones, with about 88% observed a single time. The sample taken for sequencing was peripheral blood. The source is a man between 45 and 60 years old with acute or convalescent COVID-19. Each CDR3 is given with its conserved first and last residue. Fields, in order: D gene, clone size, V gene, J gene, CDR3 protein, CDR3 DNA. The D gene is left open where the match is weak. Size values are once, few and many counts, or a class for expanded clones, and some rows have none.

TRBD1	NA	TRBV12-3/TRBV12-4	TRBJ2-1	CASSPGQVKQFF	TGTGCCAGCAGTCCCGGACAGGTTAAGCAGTTCTTC
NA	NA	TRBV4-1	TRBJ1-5	CASSQDPNNDQPQHF	TGCGCCAGCAGCCAAGACCCCAACAACGATCAGCCCCAGCATTTT
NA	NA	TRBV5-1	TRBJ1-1	CASSLSRNTEAFF	TGCGCCAGCAGCTTGAGCCGGAACACTGAAGCTTTCTTT
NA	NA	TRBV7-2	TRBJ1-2	CASSSSRLYGYTF	TGTGCCAGCAGCTCCTCCCGACTTTATGGCTACACCTTC
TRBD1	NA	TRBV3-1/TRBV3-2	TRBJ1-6	CASSQVHQGAYSPLHF	TGTGCCAGCAGCCAAGTACACCAGGGGGCTTATTCACCCCTCCACTTT
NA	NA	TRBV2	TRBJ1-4	CASSENGTPRILFF	TGTGCCAGCAGTGAAAACGGCACGCCTAGAATCCTGTTTTTT
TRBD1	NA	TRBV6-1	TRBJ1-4	CASSAPTGTGGGKLFF	TGTGCCAGCAGTGCCCCGACCGGGACAGGGGGGGGAAAACTGTTTTTT
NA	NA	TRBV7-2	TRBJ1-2	CASSLVAGSGDYGYTF	TGTGCCAGCAGCTTAGTTGCGGGGTCTGGAGACTATGGCTACACCTTC
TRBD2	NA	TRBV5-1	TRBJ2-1	CASSPPLAGGLNEQFF	TGCGCCAGCAGCCCACCGCTCGCGGGGGGGCTCAATGAGCAGTTCTTC
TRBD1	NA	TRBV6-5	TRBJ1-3	CASSYDTGDGNTIYF	TGTGCCAGCAGTTACGATACAGGGGACGGAAACACCATATATTTT
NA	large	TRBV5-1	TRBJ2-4	CASSLTVAKNIQYF	TGCGCCAGCAGCTTGACAGTAGCCAAAAACATTCAGTACTTC
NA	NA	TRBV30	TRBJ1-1	CAWSAGREVNTEAFF	TGTGCCTGGAGTGCGGGCAGGGAAGTAAACACTGAAGCTTTCTTT
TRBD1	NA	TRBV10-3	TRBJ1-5	CAISESIGQGSNQPQHF	TGTGCCATCAGTGAGTCAATAGGACAGGGAAGCAATCAGCCCCAGCATTTT
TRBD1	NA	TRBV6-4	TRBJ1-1	CASSDPGPVRGKYEAFF	TGTGCCAGCAGTGATCCGGGCCCCGTCAGGGGGAAATATGAAGCTTTCTTT
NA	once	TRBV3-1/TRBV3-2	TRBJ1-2	CASSQGGGVGSGYTF	TGTGCCAGCAGCCAAGGCGGGGGCGTCGGTAGCGGCTACACCTTC
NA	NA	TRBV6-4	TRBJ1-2	CASSDTGSEGYTF	TGTGCCAGCAGTGACACAGGATCAGAAGGCTACACCTTC
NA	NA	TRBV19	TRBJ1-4	CASSMASRRELFF	TGTGCCAGTAGTATGGCTAGCCGCCGGGAACTGTTTTTT
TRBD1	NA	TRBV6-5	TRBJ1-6	CASSYNYRGDSPLHF	TGTGCCAGCAGTTATAATTACAGGGGGGATTCACCCCTCCACTTT
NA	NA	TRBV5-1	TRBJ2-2	CASKQDLPPGELFF	TGCGCCAGCAAGCAGGATTTGCCCCCCGGGGAGCTGTTTTTT
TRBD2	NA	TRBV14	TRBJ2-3	CASSGLAAVTDTQYF	TGTGCCAGCAGCGGACTAGCGGCTGTCACAGATACGCAGTATTTT
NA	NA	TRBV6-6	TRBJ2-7	CASSYTGASYEQYF	TGTGCCAGCAGTTATACGGGAGCTTCCTACGAGCAGTACTTC
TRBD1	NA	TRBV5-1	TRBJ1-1	CASSWGDRENTEAFF	TGCGCCAGCAGCTGGGGGGACAGGGAGAACACTGAAGCTTTCTTT
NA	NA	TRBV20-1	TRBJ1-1	CSARLGSSAFF	TGCAGTGCTAGACTGGGGAGTAGCGCTTTCTTT
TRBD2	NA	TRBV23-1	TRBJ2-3	CASSQSRRGERNTQYF	TGCGCCAGCAGTCAATCGAGGCGGGGGGAACGAAATACGCAGTATTTT
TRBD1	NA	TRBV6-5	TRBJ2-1	CASSFAGTGLDNEQFF	TGTGCCAGCAGTTTTGCAGGGACAGGCCTAGACAATGAGCAGTTCTTC
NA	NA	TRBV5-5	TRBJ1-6	CASSFQGVGSPLHF	TGTGCCAGCAGCTTTCAAGGGGTTGGGTCACCCCTCCACTTT
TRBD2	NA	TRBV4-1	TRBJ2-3	CASSQDSQRGGPPDTQYF	TGCGCCAGCAGCCAAGATTCTCAGCGGGGGGGCCCCCCAGATACGCAGTATTTT
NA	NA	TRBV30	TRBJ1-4	CAWSGQTSTNEKLFF	TGTGCCTGGAGTGGACAGACCTCAACTAATGAAAAACTGTTTTTT
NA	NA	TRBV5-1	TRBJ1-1	CASRADSHTEAFF	TGCGCCAGCAGAGCCGACAGTCACACTGAAGCTTTCTTT
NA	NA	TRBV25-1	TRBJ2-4	CASSGRLSTREAKNIQYF	TGTGCCAGCAGTGGCCGATTGTCCACACGGGAGGCCAAAAACATTCAGTACTTC
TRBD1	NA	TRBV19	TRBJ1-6	CASTDGQGRSSPLHF	TGTGCCAGTACCGACGGACAGGGTAGGAGTTCACCCCTCCACTTT
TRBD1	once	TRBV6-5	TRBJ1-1	CASSYSRGPLNTEAFF	TGTGCCAGCAGTTACTCGAGGGGGCCCCTGAACACTGAAGCTTTCTTT
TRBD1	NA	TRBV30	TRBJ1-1	CAWGGQGTNTEAFF	TGTGCCTGGGGGGGACAGGGGACGAACACTGAAGCTTTCTTT
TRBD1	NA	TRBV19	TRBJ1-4	CASSQGQDYEKLFF	TGTGCCAGTAGCCAGGGACAGGATTACGAAAAACTGTTTTTT
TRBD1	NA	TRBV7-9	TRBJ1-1	CASSPSKDRVSEAFF	TGTGCCAGCAGCCCCTCGAAGGACAGGGTTTCTGAAGCTTTCTTT
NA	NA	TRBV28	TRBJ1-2	CASSLSPRQDGYTF	TGTGCCAGCAGTTTATCTCCTCGACAGGACGGCTACACCTTC
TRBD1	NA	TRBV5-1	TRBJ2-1	CASGDRDNEQFF	TGCGCCAGCGGGGACAGGGACAATGAGCAGTTCTTC
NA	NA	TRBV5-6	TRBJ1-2	CASSAEYGYTF	TGTGCCAGCAGCGCGGAGTATGGCTACACCTTC
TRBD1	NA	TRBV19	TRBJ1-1	CASTRDRGQTEAFF	TGTGCCAGTACTAGGGACAGGGGGCAAACTGAAGCTTTCTTT
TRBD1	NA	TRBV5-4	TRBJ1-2	CASSSGTAMSNYGYTF	TGTGCCAGCAGCTCCGGGACAGCAATGTCTAACTATGGCTACACCTTC
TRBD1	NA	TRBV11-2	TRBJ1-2	CASRATGGYTF	TGTGCCAGCAGAGCGACAGGGGGTTACACCTTC
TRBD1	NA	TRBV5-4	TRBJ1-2	CASSLNQGAGGYTF	TGTGCCAGCAGCTTGAACCAGGGGGCTGGGGGCTACACCTTC
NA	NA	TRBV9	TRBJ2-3	CASSFGGLGTDTQYF	TGTGCCAGCAGCTTCGGGGGGCTAGGTACAGATACGCAGTATTTT
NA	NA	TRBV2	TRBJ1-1	CASSEQGAANTEAFF	TGTGCCAGCAGTGAACAAGGGGCCGCTAACACTGAAGCTTTCTTT
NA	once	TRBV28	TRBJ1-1	CASKPGSPNTEAFF	TGTGCCAGCAAACCAGGCTCACCTAACACTGAAGCTTTCTTT
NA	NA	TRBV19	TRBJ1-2	CASTRGGGASGYTF	TGTGCCAGTACTCGAGGCGGGGGGGCGAGCGGCTACACCTTC
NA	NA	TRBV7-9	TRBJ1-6	CASTRTPDSPLHF	TGTGCCAGCACCAGGACACCCGATTCACCCCTCCACTTT
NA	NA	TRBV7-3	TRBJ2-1	CASSAQPRDTKFF	TGTGCCAGCAGCGCACAGCCCCGGGACACCAAGTTCTTC
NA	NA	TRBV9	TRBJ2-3	CASGGTPTDTQYF	TGTGCCAGCGGAGGGACTCCCACAGATACGCAGTATTTT
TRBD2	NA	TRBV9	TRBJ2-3	CASSVTGGGTDTQYF	TGTGCCAGCAGCGTAACCGGGGGGGGCACAGATACGCAGTATTTT
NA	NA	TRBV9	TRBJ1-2	CASGGSYGYTF	TGTGCCAGCGGCGGGAGCTATGGCTACACCTTC
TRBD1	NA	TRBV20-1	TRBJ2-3	CSASRGPTDTQYF	TGCAGTGCTAGTAGGGGGCCCACAGATACGCAGTATTTT
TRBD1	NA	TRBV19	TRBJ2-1	CASRTTGQATYNEQFF	TGTGCCAGTAGGACCACGGGACAGGCGACCTACAATGAGCAGTTCTTC